This is a list of T cell receptor beta chains from one sample in a study of molecular identifiers for immune sequencing clone quantification. TCRdb processed the PCR reads anew with MiXCR; each CDR3 protein has one entry. The repertoire includes about half a million distinct CDR3 sequences, about a fifth of them detected once, and approximately 0.8% sits in the top ten. The material sequenced was naive CD8+ T cells from blood, with Jurkat cell RNA spiked in. The receptors come from a human donor in good health. Some libraries in this study had Jurkat cell RNA spiked in. Both conserved end residues are trimmed from each CDR3. Each record gives: J gene, clone size, V gene, CDR3 protein. Clone size is stated in some rows and not others, as once, few, many or a class when expanded.

j_call: TRBJ2-7; clone_size: few; v_call: TRBV19; cdr3_aa: ASSPTGEGWEQY
j_call: TRBJ2-7; clone_size: many; v_call: TRBV20-1; cdr3_aa: SARREAGGYEQY
j_call: TRBJ2-7; clone_size: -; v_call: TRBV6-6; cdr3_aa: ASSYAQLPYEQY
j_call: TRBJ2-7; clone_size: -; v_call: TRBV5-1; cdr3_aa: ASRNPDWGTPYEQY
j_call: TRBJ2-6; clone_size: -; v_call: TRBV20-1; cdr3_aa: SASGRTGRPPNSGANVLT
j_call: TRBJ2-7; clone_size: -; v_call: TRBV25-1; cdr3_aa: ASSDSKKQTGIAYEQY
j_call: TRBJ1-1; clone_size: -; v_call: TRBV3-1; cdr3_aa: ASSLAPGEFSAF
j_call: TRBJ1-2; clone_size: few; v_call: TRBV6-1; cdr3_aa: ASRRPGQGNYGYT
j_call: TRBJ2-7; clone_size: -; v_call: TRBV11-2; cdr3_aa: ASSPTGFSFEQH
j_call: TRBJ2-7; clone_size: -; v_call: TRBV24-1; cdr3_aa: ATGPGVGYEQY
j_call: TRBJ2-1; clone_size: -; v_call: TRBV11-2; cdr3_aa: ASSLEYGDNEQF
j_call: TRBJ1-2; clone_size: -; v_call: TRBV20-1; cdr3_aa: SARDLGPGTYGYT
j_call: TRBJ2-7; clone_size: -; v_call: TRBV27; cdr3_aa: ASSRRGTGDYEQY
j_call: TRBJ2-5; clone_size: many; v_call: TRBV12-3/TRBV12-4; cdr3_aa: ASKSGIQETQY
j_call: TRBJ2-5; clone_size: many; v_call: TRBV5-1; cdr3_aa: ASSFPGGLADGETQY